The clone carrying this T cell receptor (beta chain) was picked up a small number of times. Trimming shortened V by 2 bases and J by 1 base, and 12 bases separated the two germline ends. CDR1 and CDR2 (germline): SGHTA, FQGTGA. The CDR3 length is 16 residues. This sample was taken from a study of blood T cell repertoires in COVID-19. As processed by the authors: Reference gene primer amplification gave nucleated cell count estimates. The protocol was immunoSEQ multiplex PCR, while the TCRdb copy is restricted to in-frame clones and leaves out a portion. V, J and clone size were drawn from that table, and D and trimming were deduced from the DNA. Of over 45,000 clones detected, approximately 80% appear once; the ten largest clones hold roughly a fifth.

Sequencing was carried out using peripheral blood. This TCR derives from a human donor with active or convalescent COVID-19. The donor label of this sample is uncertain. This chain connects TRBV7-3 to TRBJ2-1, with a tentative D call TRBD2 (5 bases). CDR3 in amino acids: CASSLVGAGSYNEQFF. The CDR3 DNA follows: TGTGCCAGCAGCTTAGTGGGAGCCGGTTCCTACAATGAGCAGTTCTTC. The variable domain in full, completed from reference TRBV7-3 and TRBJ2-1, reads GAGVSQTPSNKVTEKGKYVELRCDPISGHTALYWYRQSLGQGPEFLIYFQGTGAADDSGLPNDRFFAVRPEGSVSTLKIQRTERGDSAVYLCASSLVGAGSYNEQFFGPGTRLTVL.